One and the same sample provided the 28 T cell receptor beta chains below, sequenced in a study of T cell repertoires in aging, cancer and after chemotherapy. The template was genomic DNA from peripheral blood, not RNA. Multiplex touch-down PCR with TRB-A/B primers amplified rearranged V-D-J TRB sequences. TCRdb processed the multiplex PCR reads anew with MiXCR; each CDR3 protein has one entry. Found here are over 2,000 distinct CDR3 sequences, about 50% of them singletons; the top ten hold approximately 4.3%. Sequencing input: blood. These TCRs come from a human donor with a solid tumor.

This sequence joins TRBV20-1 and TRBJ1-2, with TRBD1 matching over 7 bases. The CDR3 runs 13 residues. The V and J ends lost 3 bases and 5 bases, in that order; junction bases with no gene match: 6. CDR1 and CDR2 from the germline V gene are DFQATT and SNEGSKA (reference sequence). Here the CDR3 DNA reads TGCAGTGCTAGTAGACAGGGATTTTATGGCTACACCTTC. Its protein is CSASRQGFYGYTF.

The chain combines TRBV12-3 or TRBV12-4 with TRBJ1-1; TRBD1 might be the D (6 bases). CDR3 size: 16 residues. With 5 bases removed from V and 3 bases from J, the gap between germline ends came to 19 bases. In nucleotides, the CDR3 is TGTGCCAGCAGTGACCCCGGGGGCGCAGGGTACACTGAAGCTTTCTTT. Translation: CASSDPGGAGYTEAFF.

The chain carries TRBV12-3 or TRBV12-4 and TRBJ1-6; the D is unclear. CDR3 length equals 12 residues. V was shortened by 1 base and J by 11 bases, with 6 bases between the two germline ends. CDR3: CASSLEVPPLHF. CDR3 DNA: TGTGCCAGCAGTTTAGAAGTTCCACCCCTCCACTTT.

This clonotype was seen a few times. The rearrangement joins TRBV7-9 to TRBJ1-2; a possible D gene is TRBD1 (6 bases). Germline CDR1 reads SEHNR; CDR2 reads FQNEAQ (reference sequence). The CDR3 contains 13 residues. Trimming cost V 2 bases and J 4 bases, with 8 bases left between them. The CDR3 DNA sequence: TGTGCCAGCAGCTTACAGGGGACCTATGGCTACACCTTC. It translates to CASSLQGTYGYTF.

The chain is built from TRBV20-1 and TRBJ2-7; D is ambiguous. Per the germline V gene, CDR1 is DFQATT and CDR2 is SNEGSKA (reference sequence). V gave up 3 bases and J gave up 7 bases, with 7 bases separating them. The CDR3 contains 10 residues. The CDR3 protein is CSASLREQYF. The CDR3 bases are TGCAGTGCTAGCCTCCGGGAGCAGTACTTC.

A few counts support this clonotype. This rearrangement joins TRBV7-2 to TRBJ2-7; 13 nucleotides line up with TRBD2. CDR1 and CDR2 (germline): SGHTA, FQGNSA. CDR3 length: 16 residues. V trimming: 6 bases; J trimming: 5 bases; junction bases outside the gene matches: 10. CDR3 sequence (DNA): TGTGCCAGCAGTAAGCCGGGACTAGCGGGGATCCACGAGCAGTACTTC. Translating gives CASSKPGLAGIHEQYF.

A single count supports this clonotype. The chain links TRBV18 to TRBJ1-6; D ambiguous. V dropped 5 bases and J dropped 8 bases, with 19 bases sitting between them. Germline V gene sequence: CDR1 KGHSH, CDR2 LQKENI. The CDR3 runs to 16 residues. DNA of the CDR3: TGTGCCAGCTCATCGAGTGGTTTCAGTCTTTATTCACCCCTCCACTTT. This translates into CASSSSGFSLYSPLHF.

This clonotype has more than one count but fewer than ten. This sequence joins TRBV6-1 and TRBJ1-2; 12 bases map to TRBD1. The CDR3 extends over 15 amino acids. CDR1 MNHNS and CDR2 SASEGT come from the germline V gene. V lost 5 bases and J lost 8; bases outside the gene matches: 9. For the CDR3, the DNA is TGTGCCAGCAGTCATCCGGGACAGGGGGCTCAAGGCTACACCTTC. Its translation is CASSHPGQGAQGYTF.

The table lists this clonotype with a few counts. This sequence joins TRBV6-5 and TRBJ1-2, with 8 nucleotides matching TRBD1. Germline V lookup: CDR1 MNHEY, CDR2 SVGAGI. The CDR3 runs to 15 residues. The trim removed 5 bases at V and 2 bases at J, leaving 7 bases unmatched. The DNA for the CDR3 is TGTGCCAGCAGTGAGACTCGGGACAGGAACTATGGCTACACCTTC. This encodes CASSETRDRNYGYTF.

This clonotype was counted only a few times. V usage is TRBV7-9 and J usage is TRBJ1-1; 7 bases line up with TRBD1. Germline CDR1 reads SEHNR; CDR2 reads FQNEAQ (reference sequence). CDR3 length equals 12 residues. J was trimmed by 5 bases and V by 7 bases; bases with no gene match: 4. DNA of the CDR3: TGTGCCAGCACCTCAGGGGGGACTGAAGCTTTCTTT. Its protein is CASTSGGTEAFF.

The V and J genes are TRBV5-6 and TRBJ2-2; D is unclear. The CDR3 length is 15 residues. V was clipped by 2 bases and J by 5 bases, with 13 bases between them. The germline V gene encodes CDR1 SGHDT and CDR2 YYEEEE. The CDR3 nucleotides read TGTGCCAGCAGCTTATTCCGGTCTGAAACCGGGGAGCTGTTTTTT. As protein: CASSLFRSETGELFF.

The V call is TRBV19, the J call TRBJ2-5; perhaps TRBD1 as D (5 bases). The germline CDR1 and CDR2 sequences are LNHDA and SQIVND (reference sequence). The CDR3 length is 13 residues. V shed 5 bases and J shed 5 bases, with 12 bases lying between them. This CDR3 reads CASSGQRGETQYF. The CDR3 DNA reads as TGTGCCAGTAGTGGACAAAGGGGTGAGACCCAGTACTTC. Full variable domain (outside the CDR3, taken from reference TRBV19 and TRBJ2-5): DGGITQSPKYLFRKEGQNVTLSCEQNLNHDAMYWYRQDPGQGLRLIYYSQIVNDFQKGDIAEGYSVSREKKESFPLTVTSAQKNPTAFYLCASSGQRGETQYFGPGTRLLVL.

The chain is built from TRBV5-5 and TRBJ2-5; 8 positions match TRBD2. Looked up from germline, CDR1 is SGHKS and CDR2 is YYEKEE (reference sequence). After removal of 2 bases from V and 1 base from J, the junction contained 4 bases not matched to a gene. CDR3 length equals 15 residues. CDR3 residues: CASSLQRGIQETQYF. For the CDR3, the DNA is TGTGCCAGCAGCTTACAGCGGGGGATCCAAGAGACCCAGTACTTC.

This clonotype was detected a few times. The chain is built from TRBV5-6 and TRBJ2-3, with no clear D. Germline V gene lookup returns CDR1 SGHDT and CDR2 YYEEEE. Trimming took 1 base from V and 5 from J, leaving 2 bases between them. CDR3 length equals 11 residues. The CDR3 sequence is CASSLRDTQYF. The CDR3 nucleotides read TGTGCCAGCAGCTTGCGAGATACGCAGTATTTT.

This chain links TRBV6-5 with TRBJ2-5; the D gene is possibly TRBD1 (5 bases). Trimming took off 2 bases at V and 0 bases at J, with 7 bases between the two ends. The germline V gene encodes CDR1 MNHEY and CDR2 SVGAGI. This CDR3 spans 14 amino acids. The CDR3 reads CASSYATDQETQYF. The CDR3 nucleotides read TGTGCCAGCAGTTACGCGACAGACCAAGAGACCCAGTACTTC.

In its sample, this clonotype was seen a few times. The genes are TRBV12-3 or TRBV12-4 and TRBJ1-2; D not certain. Trimming cost V 3 bases and J 4 bases, with 9 bases left between them. This CDR3 spans 13 amino acids. In DNA form, the CDR3 reads TGTGCCAGCAGTTTTATCGCAGTCTATGGCTACACCTTC. Protein product: CASSFIAVYGYTF.

V gene TRBV6-5 combines with J gene TRBJ1-3, with a tentative D call TRBD1 (6 bases). With 6 bases removed from V and 0 bases from J, the gap between germline ends came to 12 bases. Germline V gene lookup returns CDR1 MNHEY and CDR2 SVGAGI. This CDR3 spans 15 amino acids. The CDR3 DNA follows: TGTGCCAGCAGACCGACAGGATTCTCTGGAAACACCATATATTTT. It encodes CASRPTGFSGNTIYF.

The V call is TRBV7-9, the J call TRBJ1-2, with D hard to call. This CDR3 spans 14 amino acids. The ends were cut back, 6 bases at V and 2 bases at J, with 13 bases in the middle. Germline CDR1 and CDR2: SEHNR and FQNEAQ (reference sequence). The CDR3, as DNA: TGTGCCAGCAGTTCAGGCGGGGAGAACTATGGCTACACCTTC. Translated, it gives CASSSGGENYGYTF.

The J gene is TRBJ2-2, the V gene TRBV20-1; 7 bases are a match to TRBD1. The CDR3 totals 16 residues. The V gene's germline CDR1 is DFQATT and CDR2 SNEGSKA (reference sequence). V was clipped by 2 bases and J by 0 bases; unmatched bases: 6. The CDR3 DNA reads TGCAGTGCTAGATCAAGGGACAGAGCGAACACCGGGGAGCTGTTTTTT. The encoded protein is CSARSRDRANTGELFF.

This clonotype came up a few times. The chain links TRBV20-1 to TRBJ1-1, with D hard to call. The V end lost 3 bases, the J end lost 6 bases, and 8 bases lay between the germline ends. CDR1 is DFQATT and CDR2 is SNEGSKA in the germline V gene (reference sequence). CDR3 length equals 11 residues. The CDR3 is CSASHPAEAFF. In DNA, the CDR3 is TGCAGTGCTAGCCACCCCGCTGAAGCTTTCTTT.

This chain connects TRBV6-5 to TRBJ1-1, with no clear D. The CDR3 totals 13 residues. Per the germline V gene, CDR1 is MNHEY and CDR2 is SVGAGI. CDR3 region: CAVFASVNTEAFF. The CDR3 DNA reads TGTGCTGTTTTCGCTAGTGTGAACACTGAAGCTTTCTTT.

The V and J genes are TRBV12-3 or TRBV12-4 and TRBJ1-2; D is unclear. Trimming shortened V by 3 bases and J by 3 bases, and 5 bases separated the two germline ends. The CDR3 length is 12 residues. The DNA of the CDR3 is TGTGCCAGCAGTTTTTTAGACTATGGCTACACCTTC. It is translated as CASSFLDYGYTF.

This rearrangement joins TRBV18 to TRBJ2-3, with D perhaps matching TRBD1 or TRBD2 (5 bases each). The CDR3 has 17 residues. Germline values: CDR1 KGHSH, CDR2 LQKENI. V was clipped by 6 bases and J by 2 bases, with 21 bases between them. The CDR3 nucleotides read TGTGCCAGCTCCGCACTAGGCACAGGTGCCAACACAGATACGCAGTATTTT. Translated, it gives CASSALGTGANTDTQYF.

The CDR3 DNA sequence: TGTGCCAGCAGCTTCGGGACAGGGGCCCCTAACTATGGCTACACCTTC. Residues: CASSFGTGAPNYGYTF. The chain recombines TRBV7-2 with TRBJ1-2; 10 bases map to TRBD1. The CDR3 sequence is 16 residues long. V shed 3 bases, J shed 0 bases, and the junction held 4 bases outside the gene matches. Germline CDR1 is SGHTA and CDR2 is FQGNSA.

The rearrangement uses TRBV19 and TRBJ1-4, with 8 positions matching TRBD1. With 4 bases clipped from V and 3 bases from J, the junction kept 1 base outside the gene matches. From germline, CDR1 is LNHDA and CDR2 SQIVND (reference sequence). The CDR3 is made up of 14 amino acids. The CDR3 region has the DNA TGTGCCAGTAGTACACAGGGGGCTAATGAAAAACTGTTTTTT. Translating gives CASSTQGANEKLFF.

This clonotype was detected a few times. This chain links TRBV30 with TRBJ1-4; D unclear. The CDR3 is 14 amino acids. Trimming left V 0 bases short and J 10 bases short, with 15 bases between. Germline lookup yields CDR1 GTSNPN and CDR2 SVGIG (reference sequence). CDR3 residues: CAWSVGLGIAKLFF. CDR3 nucleotides: TGTGCCTGGAGTGTCGGGCTAGGAATTGCAAAACTGTTTTTT.

In its sample, this clonotype was seen a few times. The CDR3 nucleotides are TGTGCCAGCAGTTACGATTTCTGGGGCGTTTACACCTTC. Protein: CASSYDFWGVYTF. The chain recombines TRBV6-6 with TRBJ1-2, with D possibly matching TRBD1 (5 bases). The germline V and J ends were trimmed by 2 bases and 11 bases, with 15 bases remaining between them. The CDR3 covers 13 residues. Germline loops: CDR1 MNHNY, CDR2 SVGAGI (reference sequence).

The genes are TRBV15 and TRBJ1-6, with D uncertain. The CDR3 loop spans 13 amino acids. With 4 bases removed from V and 1 base from J, the gap between germline ends came to 2 bases. Germline CDR1 is LNHNV and CDR2 is YYDKDF (reference sequence). CDR3 DNA sequence: TGTGCCACCAGCAAATCCTATAATTCACCCCTCCACTTT. Protein: CATSKSYNSPLHF. Full variable domain (missing parts from reference TRBV15 and TRBJ1-6): DAMVIQNPRYQVTQFGKPVTLSCSQTLNHNVMYWYQQKSSQAPKLLFHYYDKDFNNEADTPDNFQSRRPNTSFCFLDIRSPGLGDTAMYLCATSKSYNSPLHFGNGTRLTVT.